These 24 T cell receptor beta chains were sequenced from one sample in a study of T cell repertoires in cytomegalovirus infection (dated by TCRdb to the late 2010s). Their cognate antigens are unknown. The treatment or condition label of this sample denotes: in vitro stimulation with specific CMV peptide epitopes to enrich CMV-specific T cells. Instrument used: Illumina HiSeq 1500. TCRdb handled the public reads itself, with Q25 trimming in fastp and clone calling in MiXCR, and kept productive beta chains. Each CDR3 protein appears once, grouped with its most common genes and DNA. The sample yields about 470,000 distinct CDR3 sequences; about 42% were counted once. Around 45% of the sample lies in the top ten. The sequenced sample was cultured PBMCs, obtained from culture after CMV antigen stimulation. These receptors originate from a human donor in good health (CMV status not recorded). Some clones in this sample may be carry-over from other donors' samples.

The chain has TRBV6-5 and TRBJ2-7; a possible D gene is TRBD1 (7 bases). The V end was cut by 2 bases, the J end by 3 bases, with 14 bases between. The CDR3 is 15 residues long. Germline assignment: CDR1 MNHEY and CDR2 SVGAGI. The CDR3 protein is CASSYRGRGDYEQYF. CDR3 DNA: TGTGCCAGCAGTTACCGGGGCAGGGGGGACTACGAGCAGTACTTC.

The rearrangement joins TRBV12-5 to TRBJ1-2; no clear D. The V end was cut by 1 base, the J end by 1 base, with 7 bases between. The CDR3 runs 14 residues. Germline lookup yields CDR1 LGHNT and CDR2 FRNRAP. CDR3 loop: CASGLEVGNYGYTF. For the CDR3, the DNA is TGTGCTAGTGGTTTGGAAGTCGGTAACTATGGCTACACCTTC.

The chain carries TRBV12-3 or TRBV12-4 and TRBJ2-7, with a tentative D call TRBD1 (5 bases). The CDR3 is made up of 13 amino acids. The V end was cut by 3 bases, the J end by 9 bases, with 15 bases between. The CDR3 DNA reads TGTGCCAGCAGTTTGGGGCCGGGTAGTCTGCAGTACTTC. Amino acids: CASSLGPGSLQYF.

The V gene is TRBV7-2, the J gene TRBJ2-5; 9 nucleotides line up with TRBD2. Unmatched junction bases numbered 17, after V lost 0 bases and J lost 0 bases. CDR3 length equals 21 residues. The germline gives CDR1 SGHTA, CDR2 FQGNSA. CDR3 loop: CASSLAPLMRAGGVYQETQYF. As DNA, the CDR3 is TGTGCCAGCAGCTTAGCACCCCTTATGAGAGCGGGGGGAGTGTACCAAGAGACCCAGTACTTC.

The V and J genes are TRBV4-3 and TRBJ2-3, with TRBD1 as a possible D gene (5 bases). This CDR3 region has 16 residues. Per the germline V gene, CDR1 is LGHNA and CDR2 is YSLEER. Trimming removed 0 bases from V and 6 bases from J, with 16 bases in between. Written as DNA, the CDR3 is TGCGCCAGCAGCCAAGAGTGGGGCCCGTCGGCGGATACGCAGTATTTT. Amino acids: CASSQEWGPSADTQYF.

The rearrangement joins TRBV6-1 to TRBJ1-5; D gene ambiguous. The CDR3 contains 13 residues. CDR1 is MNHNS, CDR2 SASEGT, per germline. Trimming removed 10 bases from V and 2 bases from J, with 12 bases in between. The CDR3 region has the DNA TGTGCCACCTCGCGGGTCCGCAATCAGCCCCAGCATTTT. This translates into CATSRVRNQPQHF.

This clonotype was detected ten times or more. The rearrangement joins TRBV7-2 to TRBJ1-1, with D tentatively TRBD1 (5 bases). CDR3 size: 14 residues. Looked up from germline, CDR1 is SGHTA and CDR2 is FQGNSA. Trimming left V 5 bases short and J 5 bases short, with 15 bases between. In nucleotides, the CDR3 is TGTGCCAGCAGCCCCGGGGGGGAGTGGACTGAAGCTTTCTTT. This translates into CASSPGGEWTEAFF. The full variable domain, in which reference TRBV7-2 and TRBJ1-1 provide the parts outside the CDR3, is GAGVSQSPSNKVTEKGKDVELRCDPISGHTALYWYRQSLGQGLEFLIYFQGNSAPDKSGLPSDRFSAERTGGSVSTLTIQRTQQEDSAVYLCASSPGGEWTEAFFGQGTRLTVV.

This clonotype has only a few counts. The rearrangement joins TRBV7-2 to TRBJ2-3; a possible D gene is TRBD2 (6 bases). Trimming removed 5 bases at V and 1 base at J, with 16 bases between. Germline V gives CDR1 SGHTA, CDR2 FQGNSA. The CDR3 has 16 residues. The chain's CDR3 is CASSHILGGGTDTQYF. The CDR3, as DNA: TGTGCCAGCAGCCACATCCTGGGGGGTGGCACAGATACGCAGTATTTT.

This clonotype appeared a few times. The chain couples TRBV6-1 to TRBJ1-1; D is unclear. Germline CDR1 is MNHNS and CDR2 is SASEGT. The CDR3 extends over 14 amino acids. V dropped 2 bases and J dropped 11 bases, with 18 bases sitting between them. In DNA, the CDR3 is TGTGCCAGCAGTGAATCTCCCACCGCTTTGGGCGCTTTCTTT. Translating it yields CASSESPTALGAFF.

This clonotype was detected a few times. The chain has TRBV7-2 and TRBJ1-2, with 10 bases aligning to TRBD1. J gave up 5 bases and V 1 base, and 10 bases lay outside the gene matches. The CDR3 is 17 amino acids. CDR1 and CDR2 (germline): SGHTA, FQGNSA. The CDR3 region is CASSLEWAGQGTYGYTF. CDR3 sequence (DNA): TGTGCCAGCAGCTTAGAGTGGGCGGGACAGGGGACTTATGGCTACACCTTC.

The genes are TRBV2 and TRBJ2-1; D not certain. V was shortened by 1 base and J by 0 bases, with 10 bases between the two germline ends. This CDR3 is 16 amino acids long. Germline assignment: CDR1 SNHLY and CDR2 FYNNEI. The CDR3 spells CASSEEGSSSYNEQFF. The CDR3 nucleotides are TGTGCCAGCAGTGAAGAAGGTTCAAGCTCCTACAATGAGCAGTTCTTC.

CDR3 sequence (DNA): TGTGCCAGCAAAGAGGGGAGCAGTGAGCAGTTCTTC. This codes for CASKEGSSEQFF. This chain links TRBV2 with TRBJ2-1; D assignment may be TRBD1 or TRBD2 (5 bases each). Germline CDR1 reads SNHLY; CDR2 reads FYNNEI. The length of the CDR3 is 12 residues. V gave up 7 bases and J gave up 9 bases, with 13 bases separating them.

V gene TRBV18 combines with J gene TRBJ2-1; TRBD2 matches at 12 bases. With 3 bases clipped from V and 5 bases from J, the junction kept 2 bases outside the gene matches. Per the germline V gene, CDR1 is KGHSH and CDR2 is LQKENI. The CDR3 loop spans 15 amino acids. The CDR3 bases are TGTGCCAGCTCACCGACTAGCGGGGGCCACAATGAGCAGTTCTTC. This sequence encodes CASSPTSGGHNEQFF.

The table lists this clonotype with many counts. The chain employs TRBV6-2 or TRBV6-3 and TRBJ1-2, with 10 bases lining up with TRBD1. CDR1 is MNHEY and CDR2 is SVGEGT in the germline V gene. V trimming: 0 bases; J trimming: 9 bases; junction bases outside the gene matches: 4. This CDR3 region has 14 residues. The CDR3: CASSYSGQGPSYTF. CDR3 DNA: TGTGCCAGCAGTTACTCGGGACAGGGGCCGAGCTACACCTTC.

The rearrangement links TRBV6-2 or TRBV6-3 to TRBJ2-7; no clear D. Germline values: CDR1 MNHEY, CDR2 SVGEGT. The CDR3 runs to 14 residues. Trimming took off 2 bases at V and 1 base at J, with 9 bases between the two ends. CDR3 sequence: CASSYGVSSYEQYF. The DNA of the CDR3 is TGTGCCAGCAGTTACGGCGTGTCATCCTACGAGCAGTACTTC.

This chain uses TRBV7-6 with TRBJ1-3; 9 nucleotides match TRBD1. This CDR3 comprises 14 residues. The germline V gene has CDR1 SGHVS and CDR2 FNYEAQ. Trimming at V came to 5 bases and at J to 5 bases, leaving 4 bases not matched to a gene. This chain's CDR3 is CASSEGQGRNTIYF. The DNA for the CDR3 is TGTGCCAGCAGCGAGGGACAGGGCAGAAACACCATATATTTT.

The table lists this clonotype with many counts. V is TRBV7-2 and J is TRBJ2-3; 8 bases map to TRBD2. The ends lost 8 bases at V and 5 bases at J; junction bases unmatched: 18. Germline CDR1 SGHTA, CDR2 FQGNSA. This CDR3 has 17 amino acids. In DNA form, the CDR3 reads TGTGCCAGCGGTAGACGGGGGGGGACGCCTTGGGGAGATACGCAGTATTTT. Its protein product is CASGRRGGTPWGDTQYF.

This chain joins TRBV27 and TRBJ1-2; maybe TRBD1 (5 bases). In germline, CDR1 is MNHEY, CDR2 SMNVEV (reference sequence). CDR3 length equals 16 residues. V lost 0 bases, J lost 1 base, and 12 bases lay in between. CDR3 loop: CASSLSQGAVNYGYTF. CDR3 DNA: TGTGCCAGCAGTTTATCCCAGGGAGCGGTTAACTATGGCTACACCTTC.

The J gene is TRBJ1-1, the V gene TRBV6-6; 8 bases fit TRBD1. The CDR3 contains 12 residues. The trim removed 7 bases at V and 7 bases at J, leaving 5 bases unmatched. Germline V gene data show CDR1 as MNHNY and CDR2 as SVGAGI (reference sequence). The CDR3 here is CASTMTGDEAFF. The CDR3 DNA reads as TGTGCCAGCACAATGACAGGGGATGAAGCTTTCTTT.

The chain combines TRBV19 with TRBJ1-1, with D hard to call. With 6 bases removed from V and 4 bases from J, the gap between germline ends came to 12 bases. Germline lookup yields CDR1 LNHDA and CDR2 SQIVND (reference sequence). The CDR3 extends over 13 amino acids. CDR3 in DNA: TGTGCCAGTAGGGCCTCGCGTACCACTGAAGCTTTCTTT. Its translation is CASRASRTTEAFF.

The chain combines TRBV12-3 or TRBV12-4 with TRBJ2-2; 7 nucleotides line up with TRBD2. CDR3 length equals 14 residues. J gave up 7 bases and V 3 bases, and 5 bases lay outside the gene matches. The CDR3 protein is CASSFSSGNGELFF. The CDR3 DNA reads as TGTGCCAGCAGTTTTTCCAGCGGGAACGGGGAGCTGTTTTTT.

A single count supports this clonotype. The chain links TRBV7-9 to TRBJ2-5; D gene ambiguous. Trimming took off 6 bases at V and 7 bases at J, with 18 bases between the two ends. In germline, CDR1 is SEHNR, CDR2 FQNEAQ (reference sequence). The CDR3 spans 14 residues. CDR3 loop: CASSFDSNGGTQYF. CDR3 in DNA: TGTGCCAGCAGTTTTGACTCTAATGGTGGGACCCAGTACTTC.

This sequence joins TRBV5-5 and TRBJ2-1, with 8 nucleotides matching TRBD2. CDR3 length: 18 amino acids. Trimming removed 4 bases from V and 5 bases from J; junction bases left unmatched: 17. Germline CDR1 and CDR2: SGHKS and YYEKEE (reference sequence). The CDR3 bases are TGTGCCAGCAGCCCACGGACCGGACTAGCTGACGGAAACAATGAGCAGTTCTTC. Protein: CASSPRTGLADGNNEQFF.

Of note for this clonotype: This sequence may be a read error, since a much larger clone differs from it by one base. The V and J genes are TRBV7-2 and TRBJ2-7; 11 bases map to TRBD2. Germline V gene sequence: CDR1 SGHTA, CDR2 FQGNSA. V shed 5 bases and J 4 bases; nucleotides not matched to a gene: 7. The CDR3 is made up of 15 amino acids. Here the CDR3 DNA reads TGTGCCAGCAGCCCGAGACTAGCGGGAAAGTACGAGCAGTACTTC. It translates to CASSPRLAGKYEQYF.